Given below is one T cell receptor (beta chain) in context. The sample is drawn from a study of monozygotic twins with inflammatory bowel disease. After re-calling the 5' RACE reads, TCRdb lists one entry per CDR3 protein, DNA absent. Its table records around 450,000 distinct CDR3 sequences. The CDR3 is 15 amino acids. CDR1 is SGHVS and CDR2 is FQNEAQ in the germline V gene. Sequenced material: blood. J is TRBJ1-5 and V is TRBV7-8. The TCR was taken from a human donor with ulcerative colitis or Crohn's disease, or a healthy co-twin of an affected twin (not recorded which). CDR3 sequence reads: CASSLTSAGNQPQHF.